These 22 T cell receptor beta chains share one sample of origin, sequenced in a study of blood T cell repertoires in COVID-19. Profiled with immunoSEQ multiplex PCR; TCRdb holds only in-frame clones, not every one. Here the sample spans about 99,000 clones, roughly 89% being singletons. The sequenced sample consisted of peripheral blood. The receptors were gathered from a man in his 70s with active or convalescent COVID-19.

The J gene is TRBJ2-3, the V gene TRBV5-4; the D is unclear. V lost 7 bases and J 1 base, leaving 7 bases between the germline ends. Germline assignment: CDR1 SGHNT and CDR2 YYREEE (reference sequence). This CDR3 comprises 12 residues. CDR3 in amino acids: CASGQGTDTQYF. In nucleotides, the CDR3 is TGTGCCAGCGGGCAGGGCACAGATACGCAGTATTTT.

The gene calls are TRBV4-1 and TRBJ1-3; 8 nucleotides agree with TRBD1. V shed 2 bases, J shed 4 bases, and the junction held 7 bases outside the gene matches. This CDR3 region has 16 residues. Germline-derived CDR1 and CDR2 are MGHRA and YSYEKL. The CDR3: CASSQLSQGVGNTIYF. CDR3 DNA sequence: TGCGCCAGCAGCCAACTTTCACAGGGGGTCGGAAACACCATATATTTT.

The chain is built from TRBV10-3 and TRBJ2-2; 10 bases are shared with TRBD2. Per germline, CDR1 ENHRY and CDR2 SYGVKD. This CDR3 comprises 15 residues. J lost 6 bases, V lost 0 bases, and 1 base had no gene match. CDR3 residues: CAISESSGGAGELFF. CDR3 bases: TGTGCCATCAGTGAGTCAAGCGGGGGGGCCGGGGAGCTGTTTTTT.

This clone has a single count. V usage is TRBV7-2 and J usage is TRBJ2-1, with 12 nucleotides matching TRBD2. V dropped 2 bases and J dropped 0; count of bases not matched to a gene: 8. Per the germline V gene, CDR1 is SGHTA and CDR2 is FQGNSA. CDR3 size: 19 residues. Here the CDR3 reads CASSLYPSGGAISYNEQFF. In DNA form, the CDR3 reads TGTGCCAGCAGCTTATACCCTAGCGGGGGGGCGATCTCCTACAATGAGCAGTTCTTC.

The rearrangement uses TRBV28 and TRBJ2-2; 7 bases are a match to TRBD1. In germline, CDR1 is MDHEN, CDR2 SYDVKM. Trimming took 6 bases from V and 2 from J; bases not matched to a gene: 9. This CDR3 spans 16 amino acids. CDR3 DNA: TGTGCCAGCAGCCTTATGGGGACAGCTAACACCGGGGAGCTGTTTTTT. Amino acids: CASSLMGTANTGELFF.

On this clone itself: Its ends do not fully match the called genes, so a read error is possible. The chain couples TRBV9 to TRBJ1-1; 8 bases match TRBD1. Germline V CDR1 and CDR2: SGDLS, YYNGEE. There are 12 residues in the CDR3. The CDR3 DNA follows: TGTGCCAGCAGCCCAGAAACAGGGGGGAATTACTTT. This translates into CASSPETGGNYF.

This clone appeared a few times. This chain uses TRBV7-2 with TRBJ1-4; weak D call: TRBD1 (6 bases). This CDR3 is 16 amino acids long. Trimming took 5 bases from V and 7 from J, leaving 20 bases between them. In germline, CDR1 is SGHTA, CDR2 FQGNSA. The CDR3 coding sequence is TGTGCCAGCAGCCAATTGGGGGCAGGGGTCACTGAAAAACTGTTTTTT. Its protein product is CASSQLGAGVTEKLFF.

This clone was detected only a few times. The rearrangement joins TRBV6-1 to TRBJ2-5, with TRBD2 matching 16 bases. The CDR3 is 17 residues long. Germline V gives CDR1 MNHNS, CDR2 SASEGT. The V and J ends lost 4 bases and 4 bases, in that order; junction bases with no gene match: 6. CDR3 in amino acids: CASSAGTSGGARETQYF. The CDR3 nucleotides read TGTGCCAGCAGTGCCGGGACTAGCGGGGGGGCTCGAGAGACCCAGTACTTC.

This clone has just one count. The CDR3 bases are TGTGCCAGCAGCTCCGAAACAGGTCTTGGGGGCTACACCTTC. It codes for CASSSETGLGGYTF. The gene calls are TRBV5-4 and TRBJ1-2; tentative D call: TRBD1 (5 bases). Trimming cost V 3 bases and J 8 bases, with 17 bases left between them. The CDR3 loop spans 14 amino acids. Per the germline V gene, CDR1 is SGHNT and CDR2 is YYREEE (reference sequence).

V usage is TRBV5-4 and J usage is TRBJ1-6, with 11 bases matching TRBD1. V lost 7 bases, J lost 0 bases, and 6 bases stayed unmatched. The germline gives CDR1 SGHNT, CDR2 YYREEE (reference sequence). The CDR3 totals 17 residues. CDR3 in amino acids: CASRSGTGGSYNSPLHF. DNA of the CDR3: TGTGCCAGCCGATCCGGGACAGGGGGCTCCTATAATTCACCCCTCCACTTT.

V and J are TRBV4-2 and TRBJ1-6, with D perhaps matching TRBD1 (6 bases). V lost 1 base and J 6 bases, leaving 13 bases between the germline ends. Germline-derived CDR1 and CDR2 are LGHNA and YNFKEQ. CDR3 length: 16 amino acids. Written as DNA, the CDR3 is TGTGCCAGCAGCCAAGTCCCAGGGGTGGGTAATTCACCCCTCCACTTT. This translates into CASSQVPGVGNSPLHF.

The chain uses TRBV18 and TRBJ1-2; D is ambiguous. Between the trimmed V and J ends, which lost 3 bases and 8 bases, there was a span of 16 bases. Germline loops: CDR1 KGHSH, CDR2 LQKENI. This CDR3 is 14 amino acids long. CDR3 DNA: TGTGCCAGCTCACCTTTCGTCGGGGTTGGGGGCTACACCTTC. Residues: CASSPFVGVGGYTF.

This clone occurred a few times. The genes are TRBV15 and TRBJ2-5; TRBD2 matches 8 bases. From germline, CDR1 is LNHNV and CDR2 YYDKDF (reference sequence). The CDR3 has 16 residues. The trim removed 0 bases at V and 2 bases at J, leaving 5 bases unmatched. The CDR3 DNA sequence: TGTGCCACCAGCAGAGAACTGGCGGGGGGACAAGAGACCCAGTACTTC. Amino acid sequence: CATSRELAGGQETQYF.

The CDR3 DNA reads as TGTGCCAGCAGCCTCCTCGGGGAAGCGGGACGTGAAAAACTGTTTTTT. Amino acid sequence: CASSLLGEAGREKLFF. The chain joins TRBV11-2 to TRBJ1-4; possible D gene TRBD1, 5 bases. From germline, CDR1 is SGHAT and CDR2 FQNNGV. The CDR3 runs 16 residues. The V end lost 5 bases, the J end lost 7 bases, and 20 bases lay between the germline ends. The whole variable domain, filled in from reference TRBV11-2 and TRBJ1-4, reads EAGVAQSPRYKIIEKRQSVAFWCNPISGHATLYWYQQILGQGPKLLIQFQNNGVVDDSQLPKDRFSAERLKGVDSTLKIQPAKLEDSAVYLCASSLLGEAGREKLFFGSGTQLSVL.

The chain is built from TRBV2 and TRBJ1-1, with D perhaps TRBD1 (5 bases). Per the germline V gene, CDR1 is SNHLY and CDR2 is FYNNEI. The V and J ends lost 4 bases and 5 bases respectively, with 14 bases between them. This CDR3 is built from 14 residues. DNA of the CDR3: TGTGCCAGCAGTGGTCAGGGATCGATGACTGAAGCTTTCTTT. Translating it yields CASSGQGSMTEAFF.

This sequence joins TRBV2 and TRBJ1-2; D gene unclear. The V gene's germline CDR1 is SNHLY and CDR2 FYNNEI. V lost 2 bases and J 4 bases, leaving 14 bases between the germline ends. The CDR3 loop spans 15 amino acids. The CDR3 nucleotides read TGTGCCAGCAGTGAAAGGCAACTAGGAACCTATGGCTACACCTTC. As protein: CASSERQLGTYGYTF.

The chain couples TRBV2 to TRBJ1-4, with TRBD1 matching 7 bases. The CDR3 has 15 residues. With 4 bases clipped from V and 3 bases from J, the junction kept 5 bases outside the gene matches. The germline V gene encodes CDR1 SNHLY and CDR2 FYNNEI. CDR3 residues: CASSADRDSNEKLFF. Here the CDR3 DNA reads TGTGCCAGCAGTGCTGACAGGGACTCTAATGAAAAACTGTTTTTT.

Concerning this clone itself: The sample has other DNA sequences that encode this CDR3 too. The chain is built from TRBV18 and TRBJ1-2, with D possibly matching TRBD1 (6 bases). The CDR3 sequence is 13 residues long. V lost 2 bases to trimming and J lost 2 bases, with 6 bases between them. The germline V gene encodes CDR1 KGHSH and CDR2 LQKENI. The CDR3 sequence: CASSPDRNYGYTF. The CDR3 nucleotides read TGTGCCAGCTCACCAGACAGGAACTATGGCTACACCTTC.

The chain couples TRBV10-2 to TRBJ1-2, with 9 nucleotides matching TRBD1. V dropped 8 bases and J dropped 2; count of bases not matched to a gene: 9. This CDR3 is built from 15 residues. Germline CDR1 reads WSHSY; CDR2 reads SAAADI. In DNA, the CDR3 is TGCGCCAGCGGGACAGGGCCTCCTTTCAACTATGGCTACACCTTC. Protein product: CASGTGPPFNYGYTF.

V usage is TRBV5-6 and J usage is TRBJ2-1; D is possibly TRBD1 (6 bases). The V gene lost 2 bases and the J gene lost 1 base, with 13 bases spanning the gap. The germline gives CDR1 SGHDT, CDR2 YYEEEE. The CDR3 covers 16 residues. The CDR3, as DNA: TGTGCCAGCAGCTTTTACAGGGTGGCGTCCTACAATGAGCAGTTCTTC. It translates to CASSFYRVASYNEQFF.

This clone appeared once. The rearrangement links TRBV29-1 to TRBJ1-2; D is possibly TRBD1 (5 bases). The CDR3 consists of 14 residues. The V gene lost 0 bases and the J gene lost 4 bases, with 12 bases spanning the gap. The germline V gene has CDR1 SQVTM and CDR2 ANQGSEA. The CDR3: CSVEEAQGFYGYTF. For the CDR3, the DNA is TGCAGCGTTGAAGAAGCCCAGGGATTCTATGGCTACACCTTC.

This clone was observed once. CDR3: CASSPGGMGEETQYF. DNA for the CDR3: TGTGCCAGCAGTCCAGGGGGGATGGGGGAAGAGACCCAGTACTTC. The V call is TRBV28, the J call TRBJ2-5, with D maybe TRBD1 (7 bases). Trimming took 5 bases from V and 3 from J, leaving 16 bases between them. Germline V gene data show CDR1 as MDHEN and CDR2 as SYDVKM. The CDR3 is 15 amino acids. The full variable domain, rest sourced from reference TRBV28 and TRBJ2-5, is DVKVTQSSRYLVKRTGEKVFLECVQDMDHENMFWYRQDPGLGLRLIYFSYDVKMKEKGDIPEGYSVSREKKERFSLILESASTNQTSMYLCASSPGGMGEETQYFGPGTRLLVL.